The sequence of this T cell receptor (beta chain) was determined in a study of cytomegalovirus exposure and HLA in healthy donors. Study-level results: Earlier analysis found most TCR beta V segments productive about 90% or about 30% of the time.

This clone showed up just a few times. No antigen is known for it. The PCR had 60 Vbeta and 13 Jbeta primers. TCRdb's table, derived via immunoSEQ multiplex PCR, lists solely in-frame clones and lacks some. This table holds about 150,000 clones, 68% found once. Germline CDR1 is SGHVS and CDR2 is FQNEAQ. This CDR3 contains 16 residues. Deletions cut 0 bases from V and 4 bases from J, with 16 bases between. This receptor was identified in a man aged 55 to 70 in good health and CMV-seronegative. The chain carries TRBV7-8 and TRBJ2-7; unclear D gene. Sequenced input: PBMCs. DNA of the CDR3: TGTGCCAGCAGCTTAGCGGTAACCGGGTCGAGGTACGAGCAGTACTTC. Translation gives CASSLAVTGSRYEQYF.